What follows are 8 T cell receptor beta chains derived from one specimen sequenced in a study of OX40 agonist ivuxolimab in advanced cancers. Produced via immunoSEQ multiplex PCR; TCRdb's table is partial and in-frame only. The data hold roughly 63,000 clones, with 75% to 90% observed a single time. This material consisted of CD4+ or CD8+ T cells sorted from blood, taken in a trial of the OX40 agonist ivuxolimab. The source is an adult with an advanced solid tumor such as melanoma, head and neck, liver or kidney cancer.

This clone was seen a few times. CDR3 loop: CSVDRGADTGELFF. The CDR3 coding sequence is TGCAGCGTTGACAGGGGAGCGGACACCGGGGAGCTGTTTTTT. V is TRBV29-1 and J is TRBJ2-2; D might be TRBD1 (6 bases). The CDR3 covers 14 residues. Germline CDR1 and CDR2: SQVTM and ANQGSEA. Trimming removed 3 bases from V and 3 bases from J, with 11 bases in between.

The chain carries TRBV27 and TRBJ2-5; D might be TRBD2 (6 bases). The V and J ends lost 3 bases and 5 bases respectively, with 13 bases between them. The CDR3 runs 14 residues. Germline loops: CDR1 MNHEY, CDR2 SMNVEV (reference sequence). DNA for the CDR3: TGTGCCAGCAGTTTTTCGGGACTGCGGGAGACCCAGTACTTC. Amino acids: CASSFSGLRETQYF.

This chain joins TRBV7-9 and TRBJ2-5, with D tentatively TRBD2 (5 bases). V was shortened by 1 base and J by 3 bases, with 6 bases between the two germline ends. Per germline, CDR1 SEHNR and CDR2 FQNEAQ (reference sequence). The CDR3 is 13 residues long. The CDR3 spells CASSLEAEETQYF. Written as DNA, the CDR3 is TGTGCCAGCAGCTTAGAAGCGGAAGAGACCCAGTACTTC.

J is TRBJ1-2 and V is TRBV20-1; 7 positions agree with TRBD1. V lost 4 bases, J lost 8 bases, and 4 bases stayed unmatched. This CDR3 has 11 residues. Germline V gene sequence: CDR1 DFQATT, CDR2 SNEGSKA (reference sequence). CDR3 region: CSAIKGGGYTF. The DNA of the CDR3 is TGCAGTGCTATCAAAGGGGGCGGCTACACCTTC.

J is TRBJ2-3 and V is TRBV21-1; TRBD1, the table's D call, was not compared with the DNA. TRBV21-1 is labeled a pseudogene. The CDR3 has 20 amino acids. The CDR3 nucleotides read TGTGCCAGCAGCAAAGTCCCCACACCATGTCTGACAGGGACCCCAGATACGCAGTATTTT. This encodes CASSKVPTPCLTGTPDTQYF.

This clone showed up just a few times. The V and J genes are TRBV10-3 and TRBJ2-2, with TRBD1 matching over 7 bases. Germline CDR1 and CDR2: ENHRY and SYGVKD. Germline trimming cut 6 bases from V and 5 bases from J; bases unmatched to any gene: 6. CDR3 size: 14 residues. The CDR3 bases are TGTGCCATCAGGAGTTCGACAGGGACCGGGGAGCTGTTTTTT. It encodes CAIRSSTGTGELFF.

This sequence joins TRBV19 and TRBJ1-1, with 9 nucleotides matching TRBD1. The CDR3 has 15 amino acids. Unmatched junction bases numbered 7, after V lost 8 bases and J lost 0 bases. Germline CDR1 reads LNHDA; CDR2 reads SQIVND (reference sequence). CDR3 in amino acids: CASLRTGEMNTEAFF. The CDR3 nucleotides are TGTGCCAGTCTCCGGACAGGGGAAATGAACACTGAAGCTTTCTTT.

For this clone: The same CDR3 can be traced to other DNA sequences in this sample. The V call is TRBV19, the J call TRBJ1-4, with D perhaps matching TRBD1 (5 bases). Trimming stripped 5 bases from V and 0 bases from J, with 10 bases between. Germline V gene sequence: CDR1 LNHDA, CDR2 SQIVND (reference sequence). The CDR3 covers 15 residues. The CDR3 coding sequence is TGTGCCAGTAGTGCCCAGGGTGCAACTAATGAAAAACTGTTTTTT. Encoded protein: CASSAQGATNEKLFF.